The 8 T cell receptor beta chains below were found in one sample sequenced in a study of blood T cell repertoires in COVID-19. Only in-frame clones appear in the TCRdb table, and some are missing; sequencing was by immunoSEQ multiplex PCR. In the table there are roughly 36,000 clones, 85% to 90% of which are singletons. Sequencing was done on a sample of peripheral blood. The receptors were sampled from an elderly man with active COVID-19.

The chain uses TRBV28 and TRBJ2-5; 11 bases agree with TRBD2. The junction had 8 bases not matched to a gene; V was cut back by 6 bases and J by 2 bases. CDR3 length: 16 amino acids. Germline V lookup: CDR1 MDHEN, CDR2 SYDVKM. CDR3 DNA: TGTGCCAGCAGGCCTTCCGGGACTAGCGGACAAGAGACCCAGTACTTC. As protein: CASRPSGTSGQETQYF.

The chain links TRBV7-6 to TRBJ2-3; the D gene is possibly TRBD2 (6 bases). Germline-derived CDR1 and CDR2 are SGHVS and FNYEAQ. The CDR3 loop spans 15 amino acids. V was pared by 4 bases and J by 3 bases, with 14 bases between. The CDR3 DNA follows: TGTGCCAGCAGCTGGAGGGATAGGGGTACAGATACGCAGTATTTT. Protein product: CASSWRDRGTDTQYF.

The chain couples TRBV29-1 to TRBJ2-7; 13 bases align to TRBD2. CDR3 length equals 15 residues. The germline V gene encodes CDR1 SQVTM and CDR2 ANQGSEA. V lost 6 bases to trimming and J lost 2 bases; unmatched junction nucleotides: 7. CDR3 amino acids: CSVQGLAGSPYEQYF. The CDR3 coding sequence is TGCAGCGTCCAGGGACTAGCGGGAAGTCCCTACGAGCAGTACTTC.

The chain has TRBV28 and TRBJ2-7, with 12 bases matching TRBD1. Trimming cost V 5 bases and J 6 bases; bases outside gene matches: 5. Germline V gives CDR1 MDHEN, CDR2 SYDVKM. The CDR3 is made up of 14 amino acids. Here the CDR3 reads CASSGDRGRGEQYF. In nucleotides, the CDR3 is TGTGCCAGCAGTGGGGACAGGGGGCGAGGCGAGCAGTACTTC. Full variable domain (outside the CDR3, taken from reference TRBV28 and TRBJ2-7): DVKVTQSSRYLVKRTGEKVFLECVQDMDHENMFWYRQDPGLGLRLIYFSYDVKMKEKGDIPEGYSVSREKKERFSLILESASTNQTSMYLCASSGDRGRGEQYFGPGTRLTVT.

This chain connects TRBV5-4 to TRBJ2-7; D not certain. The CDR3 has 15 residues. V was shortened by 0 bases and J by 0 bases, with 10 bases between the two germline ends. Per the germline V gene, CDR1 is SGHNT and CDR2 is YYREEE (reference sequence). This CDR3 reads CASSLDRGSSYEQYF. DNA for the CDR3: TGTGCCAGCAGCTTGGATCGCGGCAGCTCCTACGAGCAGTACTTC.

The CDR3 is CASSLRVSGRADTQYF. CDR3 nucleotides: TGTGCCAGCAGCTTACGAGTTAGCGGGAGGGCAGATACGCAGTATTTT. V and J are TRBV7-6 and TRBJ2-3, with 11 bases lining up with TRBD2. This CDR3 is 16 amino acids long. CDR1 is SGHVS and CDR2 is FNYEAQ in the germline V gene. V shed 2 bases, J shed 4 bases, and the junction held 5 bases outside the gene matches. The complete variable domain, with remaining parts taken from reference TRBV7-6 and TRBJ2-3, reads GAGVSQSPRYKVTKRGQDVALRCDPISGHVSLYWYRQALGQGPEFLTYFNYEAQQDKSGLPNDRFSAERPEGSISTLTIQRTEQRDSAMYRCASSLRVSGRADTQYFGPGTRLTVL.

The chain joins TRBV6-5 to TRBJ2-7; 7 nucleotides align to TRBD1. From germline, CDR1 is MNHEY and CDR2 SVGAGI. The CDR3 contains 15 residues. Losses at the gene ends were 2 bases for V and 3 bases for J; bases not matched to a gene: 7. CDR3 sequence reads: CASSYPQGPVYEQYF. Written as DNA, the CDR3 is TGTGCCAGCAGTTACCCACAGGGGCCGGTCTACGAGCAGTACTTC.

The chain has TRBV6-2 or TRBV6-3 and TRBJ2-7; TRBD2 aligns across 11 bases. J gave up 0 bases and V 2 bases, and 9 bases lay outside the gene matches. Germline loops: CDR1 MNHEY, CDR2 SVGEGT. CDR3 length: 18 residues. Here the CDR3 reads CASSYDGSGRASSYEQYF. CDR3 nucleotides: TGTGCCAGCAGTTACGATGGTAGCGGGAGGGCCTCCTCCTACGAGCAGTACTTC.